This T cell receptor beta chain emerged from a study of blood T cell repertoires in COVID-19. Study background: Acute and convalescent COVID-19 specimens originated in the United States, Italy and Spain. T cells, B-cell-depleted T cells, or PBMCs provided the cDNA or gDNA that served as material.

This CDR3 region has 17 residues. Trimming shortened V by 0 bases and J by 6 bases, and 18 bases separated the two germline ends. The germline V gene encodes CDR1 GTSNPN and CDR2 SVGIG (reference sequence). This clone was counted only a few times. In the source study's methods: The authors estimated nucleated cell counts from reference gene primer amplification. The assay was immunoSEQ multiplex PCR, and TCRdb's table has in-frame clones only and misses some. The V and J calls and clone size are taken from that table; D and trimming were inferred from the DNA. The table includes 100,000 or so clones, around 80% detected once.

This TCR was sampled from a man aged 50-60 years with active or convalescent COVID-19. The chain links TRBV30 to TRBJ1-6, with D hard to call. The sample taken for sequencing was peripheral blood. The CDR3 loop is CAWSVAGGLGPNSPLHF. The DNA for the CDR3 is TGTGCCTGGAGTGTAGCGGGAGGGCTCGGCCCTAATTCACCCCTCCACTTT.